This T cell receptor beta chain came from a study of cytomegalovirus exposure and HLA in healthy donors. The study ran its PCR with 60 Vbeta and 13 Jbeta primers. Clones were read by immunoSEQ multiplex PCR, and TCRdb kept only the in-frame ones, dropping some. This listing includes 150,000 or so clones. Study outcomes and limitations: Accurate prediction of most subjects' HLA-A and HLA-B alleles from TCR beta sequences was reported.

CDR3 size: 10 residues. Germline V gene lookup returns CDR1 DFQATT and CDR2 SNEGSKA (reference sequence). V was clipped by 3 bases and J by 8 bases, with 7 bases between them. As concerns this clone: The antigen is unknown.

This TCR came from a man between 18 and 29 years old in good health and CMV-seronegative. The chain couples TRBV20-1 to TRBJ2-5, with unresolved D. Sequenced material: PBMCs. DNA of the CDR3: TGCAGTGCTAGGAGTTATACCCAGTACTTC. Residues: CSARSYTQYF.